The text below deals with one T cell receptor (beta chain). The data were obtained in a study of control samples from healthy donors and cancer patients. Germline CDR1 is SGHNT and CDR2 is YYREEE (reference sequence). Trimming cost V 4 bases and J 5 bases; bases outside gene matches: 7. The CDR3 covers 14 residues. Produced via immunoSEQ multiplex PCR; TCRdb's table is partial and in-frame only. The table has approximately 140,000 clones, roughly nine tenths seen once. V usage is TRBV5-4 and J usage is TRBJ2-7; 9 nucleotides agree with TRBD1. This TCR came from a man between 18 and 35 years old in good health. What was sequenced was blood. This chain's CDR3 is CASSTRDRDHEQYF. CDR3 DNA: TGTGCCAGCAGCACCCGGGACAGGGACCACGAGCAGTACTTC.